This record concerns one T cell receptor beta chain sequence. Its specificity is not known. V was shortened by 3 bases and J by 0 bases, with 12 bases between the two germline ends. CDR3 length: 16 residues. CDR1 and CDR2 (germline): KGHDR, SFDVKD. This sample was taken from a study of vaccination and CD4 T cells after COVID-19. In the study overall: Investigators drew the post-COVID samples a median around 96 days after diagnosis, with a range of 35 to 161.

General study results and limits: Median SARS-CoV-2-reactive clonotype numbers went up from roughly 21 to 40, but not significantly.

The assay that was used to sequence DNA from cultured CD4+ T cells was the Oncomine TCR Beta short-read assay. In TCRdb, the PCR reads were re-called with MiXCR into one record per CDR3 protein. The profile covers almost 20,000 distinct CDR3 sequences, with roughly 50% appearing a single time and about 15% taken by the ten largest. Treatment reported: roughly 10-day PBMC culture with coronavirus spike peptide pools or control peptides (ViraFEST assay). Source material: CD4+ T cells from blood, cultured in vitro. The V gene is TRBV24-1, the J gene TRBJ2-3; D perhaps matches TRBD1 (5 bases). This receptor was taken from a human donor who had recovered from COVID-19. Here the CDR3 reads CATSDPRASSTDTQYF. The CDR3 DNA reads as TGTGCCACCAGTGATCCCAGGGCTTCTAGCACAGATACGCAGTATTTT.